A selection of T cell receptor beta chains follows, all from one sample in a study of shared clonotypes between healthy human individuals. Some clones are missing from TCRdb's copy, which holds only in-frame ones; the method was immunoSEQ multiplex PCR. The sample shows about 2.4 million clones, under 95% of them seen only once. The sample was naive CD4+ T cells from PBMCs. These receptors all stem from a man aged 18 to 30 in good health. Some clones in this sample may be carry-over from other donors' samples. Both conserved end residues are trimmed from each CDR3.

TRBV11-2,ASSLDLALAPYNEQF
TRBV19,ASSTGTGRTYGYT
TRBV5-1,ASSLNVAGGPRTQY
TRBV18,ASSPLGGEVRQF
TRBV7-2,ASSESTGVSYEQY
TRBV7-2,ASSLAPGSYNEQF
TRBV2,ASSSGTAAGPQH
TRBV5-1,ASRLEPLYEQY
TRBV9,ASSVGGTSGRGLSYEQY
TRBV5-4,ASSPATSGSADTQY
TRBV7-2,ASSSPGLQASGANVLT
TRBV6-1,ASSERGTDTQY
TRBV18,ASSQTGGLDEQY
TRBV6-5,ASSYSGRNTYEQY
TRBV15,ATSRGGGRALEETQY
TRBV15,ATSRELGGNYGYT
TRBV7-9,ASSFQDQETQY
TRBV28,ASSLPGQGISGELF
TRBV28,ASSIRGSNSPLH
TRBV7-8,ASRPDGQGFGYT
TRBV7-2,ASSLAGGIGYT
TRBV5-1,ASSAKGTGANSPLH
TRBV10-3,AISEINRGLSDEQY
TRBV7-2,ASSSGLAGGPADTQY
TRBV4-1,ASSQPRTHPNNEQF
TRBV19,ASSQGAALRGEVQAF
TRBV5-1,ASSSGLARIFEQF
TRBV5-4,ASSLNRGRQETQY
TRBV7-9,ASSFSPGASYNEQF
TRBV9,ASSVGQAPDTQY
TRBV28,ASSQQGASSYNEQF
TRBV6-5,ASSYPGQTGTGELF
TRBV7-9,ASSSPSVSREQY
TRBV7-9,ASSRTGVDTQY
TRBV19,ASSIRSGRPGNTIY
TRBV6-5,ASRGGGYGYT
TRBV28,ASRMTGFNSGNTIY
TRBV19,ASSGPARRSQY
TRBV5-8,ASSARGVLQETQY
TRBV4-1,ASSQDGTGNQPQH
TRBV6-5,ASSYLTGEGGTEAF
TRBV5-1,ASSLSHTPGNTIY
TRBV9,ASTRRQENTEAF
TRBV9,ASSVGQREGRETQY